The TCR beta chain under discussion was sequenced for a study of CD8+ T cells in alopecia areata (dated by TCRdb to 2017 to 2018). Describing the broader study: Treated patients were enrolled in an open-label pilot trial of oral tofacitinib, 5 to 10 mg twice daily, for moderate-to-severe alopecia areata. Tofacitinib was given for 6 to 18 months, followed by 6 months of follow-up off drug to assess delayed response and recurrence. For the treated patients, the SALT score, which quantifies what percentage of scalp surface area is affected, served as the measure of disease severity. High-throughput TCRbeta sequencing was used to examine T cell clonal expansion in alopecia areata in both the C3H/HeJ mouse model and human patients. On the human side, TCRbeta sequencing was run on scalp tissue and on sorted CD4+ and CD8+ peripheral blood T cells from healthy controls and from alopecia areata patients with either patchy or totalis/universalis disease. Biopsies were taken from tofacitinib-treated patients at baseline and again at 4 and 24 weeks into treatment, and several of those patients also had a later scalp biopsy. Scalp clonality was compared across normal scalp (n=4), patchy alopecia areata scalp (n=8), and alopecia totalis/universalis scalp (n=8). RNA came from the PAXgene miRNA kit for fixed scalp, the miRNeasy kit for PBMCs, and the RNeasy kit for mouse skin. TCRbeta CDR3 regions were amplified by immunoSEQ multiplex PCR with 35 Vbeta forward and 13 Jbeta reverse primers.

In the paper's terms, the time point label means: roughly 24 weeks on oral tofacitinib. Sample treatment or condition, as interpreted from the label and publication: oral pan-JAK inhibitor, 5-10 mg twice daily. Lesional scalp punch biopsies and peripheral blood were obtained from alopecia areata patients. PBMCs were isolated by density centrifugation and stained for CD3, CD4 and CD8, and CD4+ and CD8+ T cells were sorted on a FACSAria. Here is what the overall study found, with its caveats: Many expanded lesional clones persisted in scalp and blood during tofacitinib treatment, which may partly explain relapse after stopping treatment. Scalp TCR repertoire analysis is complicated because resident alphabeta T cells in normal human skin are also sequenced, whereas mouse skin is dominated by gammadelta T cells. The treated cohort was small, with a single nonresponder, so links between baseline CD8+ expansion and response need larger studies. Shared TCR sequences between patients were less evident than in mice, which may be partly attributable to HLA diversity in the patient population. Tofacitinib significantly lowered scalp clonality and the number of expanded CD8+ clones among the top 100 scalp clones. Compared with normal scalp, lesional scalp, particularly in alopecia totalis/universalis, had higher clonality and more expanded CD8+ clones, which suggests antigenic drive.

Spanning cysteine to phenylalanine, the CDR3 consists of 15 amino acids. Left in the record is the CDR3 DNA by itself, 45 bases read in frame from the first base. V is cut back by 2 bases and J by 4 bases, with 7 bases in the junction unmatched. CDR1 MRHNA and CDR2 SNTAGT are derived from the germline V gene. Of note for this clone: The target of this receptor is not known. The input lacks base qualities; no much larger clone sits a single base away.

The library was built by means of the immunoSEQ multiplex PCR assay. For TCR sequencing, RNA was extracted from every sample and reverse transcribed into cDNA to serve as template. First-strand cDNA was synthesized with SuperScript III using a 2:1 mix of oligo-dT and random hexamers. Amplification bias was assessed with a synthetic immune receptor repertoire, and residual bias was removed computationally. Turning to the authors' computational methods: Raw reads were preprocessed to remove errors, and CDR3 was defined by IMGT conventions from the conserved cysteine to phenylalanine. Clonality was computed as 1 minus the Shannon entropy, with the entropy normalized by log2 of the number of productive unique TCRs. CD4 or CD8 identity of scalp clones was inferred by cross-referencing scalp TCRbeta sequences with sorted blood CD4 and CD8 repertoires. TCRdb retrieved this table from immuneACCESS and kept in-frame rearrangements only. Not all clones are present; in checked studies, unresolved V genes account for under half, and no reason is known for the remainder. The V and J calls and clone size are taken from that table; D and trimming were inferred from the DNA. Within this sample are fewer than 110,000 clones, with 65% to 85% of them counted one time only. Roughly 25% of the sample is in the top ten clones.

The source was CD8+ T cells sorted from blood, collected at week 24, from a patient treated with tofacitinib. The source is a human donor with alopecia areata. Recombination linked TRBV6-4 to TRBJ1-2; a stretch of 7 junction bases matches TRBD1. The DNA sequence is TGTGCCAGCAGTGACCCGGGACAGTCCTCCTATGGCTACACCTTC. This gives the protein CASSDPGQSSYGYTF.